This TCR beta chain was found in a study of T-cell reconstitution after alpha-beta-depleted transplantation in children. Unique molecular identifiers were used to barcode this TCRbeta library. MiXCR was run by TCRdb on the PCR reads, yielding one entry per CDR3 protein. In the table there are 90,000 to 95,000 distinct CDR3 sequences, more than 10% of which are singletons. This clonotype came up many times. V shed 3 bases and J 8 bases; nucleotides not matched to a gene: 7. The CDR3 runs 15 residues. The receptor comes from a human donor who donated a stem cell graft to a child with inherited bone marrow failure. The chain is built from TRBV12-3 or TRBV12-4 and TRBJ2-1, with TRBD2 matching 10 bases. The sample here was PBMCs from the stem cell graft donor, taken from the stem cell graft. The CDR3 region is CASSLRLAGAYEQFF. The CDR3 DNA reads TGTGCCAGCAGTTTGCGCCTAGCGGGAGCATATGAGCAGTTCTTC.